This is a list of T cell receptor beta chains from one sample in a study of cytomegalovirus exposure and HLA in healthy donors. Profiling relied on immunoSEQ multiplex PCR, and the TCRdb table lists in-frame clones only, not all of them. The table lists roughly 130,000 clones, around 83% of them singletons. Sequencing was performed on PBMCs. These receptors all stem from a human donor in good health. The CDR3 runs from the conserved cysteine through the conserved F or W. A D gene is named only where the DNA matches it firmly.

j_gene: TRBJ1-2; v_gene: TRBV7-2; d_gene: NA; CDR3aa: CASSLLSTF
j_gene: TRBJ2-7; v_gene: TRBV28; d_gene: NA; CDR3aa: CASSGDTFYEQYF
j_gene: TRBJ1-2; v_gene: TRBV28; d_gene: NA; CDR3aa: CASSTNYGYTF
j_gene: TRBJ2-3; v_gene: TRBV2; d_gene: NA; CDR3aa: CARRGAADTQYF
j_gene: TRBJ1-1; v_gene: TRBV9; d_gene: NA; CDR3aa: CASSVEGAMNTEAFF
j_gene: TRBJ1-1; v_gene: TRBV2; d_gene: NA; CDR3aa: CASSGGTWNTEAFF
j_gene: TRBJ2-7; v_gene: TRBV7-2; d_gene: NA; CDR3aa: CASRLGTGLTYEQYF
j_gene: NA; v_gene: TRBV25-1; d_gene: TRBD1; CDR3aa: CATVHLGTGTYEQYF
j_gene: TRBJ1-2; v_gene: TRBV4-1; d_gene: TRBD1; CDR3aa: CASSQDGQGRRYGYTF
j_gene: TRBJ2-2; v_gene: TRBV11-2; d_gene: NA; CDR3aa: CASSLAGWQGGTGELFF
j_gene: TRBJ2-3; v_gene: TRBV19; d_gene: NA; CDR3aa: CATLRSDTQYF
j_gene: TRBJ2-7; v_gene: TRBV7-8; d_gene: TRBD1; CDR3aa: CASSTRTGGGEQYF
j_gene: TRBJ1-1; v_gene: TRBV13; d_gene: NA; CDR3aa: CASVGRPNTEAFF
j_gene: TRBJ1-5; v_gene: TRBV6-5; d_gene: TRBD1; CDR3aa: CASSGDRGGQPQHF
j_gene: TRBJ1-4; v_gene: TRBV18; d_gene: NA; CDR3aa: CASSPSTGQGEKLFF
j_gene: TRBJ2-1; v_gene: TRBV4-1; d_gene: NA; CDR3aa: CASSQDLRTSSGDEQFF
j_gene: TRBJ1-5; v_gene: TRBV28; d_gene: NA; CDR3aa: CASRPTGMQPQHF
j_gene: TRBJ2-7; v_gene: TRBV15; d_gene: NA; CDR3aa: CATSSDRRSYEQYF
j_gene: TRBJ2-7; v_gene: TRBV5-5; d_gene: NA; CDR3aa: CASSLDWLALYEQYF
j_gene: TRBJ1-4; v_gene: TRBV5-6; d_gene: NA; CDR3aa: CASSSYAGGLFF
j_gene: TRBJ2-7; v_gene: TRBV7-9; d_gene: NA; CDR3aa: CASSFRGNGEQYF
j_gene: TRBJ2-7; v_gene: TRBV29-1; d_gene: NA; CDR3aa: CSVVRGTSYEQYF
j_gene: TRBJ2-3; v_gene: TRBV9; d_gene: TRBD1; CDR3aa: CASGGTGTDTQYF
j_gene: TRBJ1-2; v_gene: TRBV2; d_gene: NA; CDR3aa: CASSEGGAYGYTF
j_gene: TRBJ2-1; v_gene: TRBV10-1; d_gene: TRBD1; CDR3aa: CASSSNRDSPNEQFF
j_gene: TRBJ1-4; v_gene: TRBV5-6; d_gene: TRBD1; CDR3aa: CASSTDRALAGGWNEKLFF
j_gene: TRBJ2-1; v_gene: TRBV15; d_gene: NA; CDR3aa: CATSGLYSYNEQFF
j_gene: TRBJ1-2; v_gene: TRBV6-1; d_gene: TRBD1; CDR3aa: CASSGGGTGTWYGYTF
j_gene: TRBJ2-2; v_gene: TRBV13; d_gene: NA; CDR3aa: CASSGAGELFF
j_gene: TRBJ1-1; v_gene: TRBV5-5; d_gene: TRBD1; CDR3aa: CASSDQGAPNTEAFF
j_gene: TRBJ2-3; v_gene: TRBV5-4; d_gene: TRBD2; CDR3aa: CASSSLRPGAGGRSDTQYF
j_gene: TRBJ1-6; v_gene: TRBV4-1; d_gene: NA; CDR3aa: CASSQDTGNSPLHF
j_gene: TRBJ1-4; v_gene: TRBV7-9; d_gene: NA; CDR3aa: CSSSTSEKLFF
j_gene: TRBJ1-5; v_gene: TRBV7-8; d_gene: NA; CDR3aa: CASSTTAANQPQHF
j_gene: TRBJ2-7; v_gene: TRBV6-1; d_gene: NA; CDR3aa: CASSRDIGAYEQYF
j_gene: TRBJ1-2; v_gene: TRBV7-6; d_gene: NA; CDR3aa: CASSLAQEGFYTF
j_gene: TRBJ1-4; v_gene: TRBV5-8; d_gene: TRBD1; CDR3aa: CASSPRGTGFEKLFF
j_gene: TRBJ1-6; v_gene: TRBV7-2; d_gene: NA; CDR3aa: CASSLNRGGNSPLHF
j_gene: TRBJ1-2; v_gene: TRBV2; d_gene: NA; CDR3aa: CASRYGANYGYTF
j_gene: TRBJ1-5; v_gene: TRBV13; d_gene: NA; CDR3aa: CASSLGHLNQPQHF
j_gene: TRBJ1-1; v_gene: TRBV29-1; d_gene: NA; CDR3aa: CSVEDLEVGTEAFF
j_gene: TRBJ1-4; v_gene: TRBV9; d_gene: TRBD1; CDR3aa: CASSATAGTGYPTNEKLFF
j_gene: TRBJ2-7; v_gene: TRBV5-1; d_gene: NA; CDR3aa: CASSPTGLQAYEQYF
j_gene: TRBJ2-3; v_gene: TRBV5-4; d_gene: NA; CDR3aa: CASSLAPGEDTDTQYF
j_gene: TRBJ1-5; v_gene: TRBV11-2; d_gene: TRBD1; CDR3aa: CASSSDRWDPPQHF
j_gene: TRBJ2-5; v_gene: TRBV9; d_gene: TRBD2; CDR3aa: CASSAGTSGKSQESQYF
j_gene: TRBJ2-7; v_gene: TRBV18; d_gene: NA; CDR3aa: CASSPGPSYEQYF
j_gene: TRBJ1-1; v_gene: TRBV19; d_gene: NA; CDR3aa: CASSQGNTEAFF
j_gene: TRBJ1-5; v_gene: TRBV4-1; d_gene: NA; CDR3aa: CASSQGGYRSNQPQHF
j_gene: TRBJ2-7; v_gene: TRBV5-6; d_gene: TRBD2; CDR3aa: CASSLPRLADPREQYF